This TCR beta chain was sequenced during a study of human T cells and chemical hapten exposure. Individual cDNA molecules received unique molecular identifiers in the library. Authors' analysis steps: A per-sample median of 95,638 TCRs was observed, with a range of about 23,224 to 690,600. TCRdb reanalysed the RACE reads using MiXCR and keeps one entry per CDR3 protein. The V and J calls and clone size are TCRdb's, not the authors'. The table has about 47,000 distinct CDR3 sequences, about 3.5% seen once. This CDR3 has 12 amino acids. The germline V and J ends were trimmed by 4 bases and 2 bases, with 6 bases remaining between them. In germline, CDR1 is ENHRY, CDR2 SYGVKD. This clonotype was observed many times. Described time point: healthy volunteer bleed at 6 weeks. The total RNA was obtained from whole blood that was not fractionated.

This sequence joins TRBV10-3 and TRBJ2-7; D gene uncertain. The clonotype originates from a human donor in good health. Some clones in this sample may be carry-over from other donors' samples. Sequencing was done on a sample of whole blood. The CDR3 DNA is TGTGCCATCAGTGGCCAAACCTACGAGCAGTACTTC. Its protein is CAISGQTYEQYF.